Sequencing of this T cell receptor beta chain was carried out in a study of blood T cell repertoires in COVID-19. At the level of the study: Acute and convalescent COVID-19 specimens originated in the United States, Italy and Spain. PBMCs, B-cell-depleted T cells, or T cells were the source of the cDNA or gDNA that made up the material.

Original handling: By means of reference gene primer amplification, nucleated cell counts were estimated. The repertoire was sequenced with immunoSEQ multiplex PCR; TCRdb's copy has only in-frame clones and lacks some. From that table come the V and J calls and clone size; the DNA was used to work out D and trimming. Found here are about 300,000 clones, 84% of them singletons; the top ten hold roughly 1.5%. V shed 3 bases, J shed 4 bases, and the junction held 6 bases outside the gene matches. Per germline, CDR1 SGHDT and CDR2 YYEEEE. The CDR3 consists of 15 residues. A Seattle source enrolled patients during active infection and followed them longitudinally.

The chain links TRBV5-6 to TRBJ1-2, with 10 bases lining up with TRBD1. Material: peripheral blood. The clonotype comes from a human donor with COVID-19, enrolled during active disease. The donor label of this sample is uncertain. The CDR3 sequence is CASSSETGGGYGYTF. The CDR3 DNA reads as TGTGCCAGCAGCTCCGAGACAGGGGGCGGCTATGGCTACACCTTC.